A single sample gave rise to the 10 T cell receptor beta chains below, sequenced in a study of memory CD4+ T cells and cytomegalovirus serostatus. Assay: immunoSEQ multiplex PCR; the TCRdb copy retains only in-frame clones and omits some. The sample has 50,000 to 75,000 clones, approximately 78% seen once. The sort gate was single viable CD3+CD4+CD8-CD45RO+ cells for memory CD4+ T cells. The sample taken for sequencing was memory CD4+ T cells from blood. All receptors come from an adult in good health and CMV-seronegative.

The V and J genes are TRBV11-2 and TRBJ2-7; 7 bases map to TRBD2. V shed 1 base and J 2 bases; nucleotides not matched to a gene: 5. The CDR3 runs to 15 residues. The germline V gene encodes CDR1 SGHAT and CDR2 FQNNGV. CDR3 protein: CASSLAAGVPYEQYF. CDR3 sequence (DNA): TGTGCCAGCAGCTTAGCGGCGGGAGTGCCCTACGAGCAGTACTTC.

The rearrangement joins TRBV27 to TRBJ1-5, with D possibly being TRBD1 (6 bases). This CDR3 spans 16 amino acids. Germline lookup yields CDR1 MNHEY and CDR2 SMNVEV (reference sequence). Trimming took 4 bases from V and 2 from J, leaving 15 bases between them. The DNA of the CDR3 is TGTGCCAGCAGTTCAACGACAGGTCGGGGCAATCAGCCCCAGCATTTT. Amino acids: CASSSTTGRGNQPQHF.

This clone was counted once. This chain links TRBV29-1 with TRBJ1-2; D remains unclear. The V end lost 5 bases, the J end lost 5 bases, and 18 bases lay between the germline ends. The CDR3 is made up of 14 amino acids. Germline V gives CDR1 SQVTM, CDR2 ANQGSEA. This chain's CDR3 is CSVYRSRGAYGYTF. The CDR3 bases are TGCAGCGTTTATAGGTCCCGAGGCGCTTATGGCTACACCTTC.

A few counts support this clone. The rearrangement joins TRBV2 to TRBJ1-5; possible D gene TRBD1, 5 bases. Between the trimmed V and J ends, which lost 7 bases and 5 bases, there was a span of 15 bases. The CDR3 totals 14 residues. The germline CDR1 and CDR2 sequences are SNHLY and FYNNEI. The CDR3 DNA is TGTGCCAGCACCGGGGGGGGATGGGATCAGCCCCAGCATTTT. It translates to CASTGGGWDQPQHF.

V and J are TRBV6-1 and TRBJ1-5; no firm D call. V dropped 6 bases and J dropped 0 bases, with 12 bases sitting between them. Germline assignment: CDR1 MNHNS and CDR2 SASEGT. This CDR3 contains 15 residues. CDR3 nucleotide sequence: TGTGCCAGCAGCCCCGGGCTTAATAGCAATCAGCCCCAGCATTTT. The encoded protein is CASSPGLNSNQPQHF.

This chain links TRBV28 with TRBJ1-2, with TRBD1 matching 7 bases. The CDR3 has 15 residues. Germline V lookup: CDR1 MDHEN, CDR2 SYDVKM. Losses at the gene ends were 3 bases for V and 8 bases for J; bases not matched to a gene: 12. The CDR3 bases are TGTGCCAGCAGTTTTTGGCACAGGGGTCAGGAGGGCTACACCTTC. Translating gives CASSFWHRGQEGYTF.

The chain carries TRBV5-1 and TRBJ2-1; TRBD2 matches at 8 bases. The V and J ends lost 7 bases and 0 bases, in that order; junction bases with no gene match: 12. The CDR3 is 17 residues long. Germline CDR1 SGHRS, CDR2 YFSETQ. The CDR3 DNA follows: TGCGCCAGCCGCACCTCACAGCGGGGGAGCTCCTACAATGAGCAGTTCTTC. Translated, it gives CASRTSQRGSSYNEQFF.

The J gene is TRBJ2-1, the V gene TRBV19, with 7 bases matching TRBD2. Germline-derived CDR1 and CDR2 are LNHDA and SQIVND (reference sequence). The CDR3 extends over 15 amino acids. The junction had 11 bases not matched to a gene; V was cut back by 7 bases and J by 5 bases. The chain's CDR3 is CASKPTSPRNNEQFF. DNA for the CDR3: TGTGCCAGTAAACCGACTAGCCCTCGGAACAATGAGCAGTTCTTC.

The chain recombines TRBV7-2 with TRBJ2-2; possible D gene TRBD1, 6 bases. CDR3 size: 16 residues. V was shortened by 5 bases and J by 3 bases, with 16 bases between the two germline ends. Germline V lookup: CDR1 SGHTA, CDR2 FQGNSA. The CDR3 loop reads CASSLNRVGDTGELFF. The CDR3 DNA sequence: TGTGCCAGCAGCCTAAACAGGGTTGGGGACACCGGGGAGCTGTTTTTT.

As DNA, the CDR3 is TGTGCCAGCAGTAACCCGGCCAGACCCAGCACAGATACGCAGTATTTT. It is translated as CASSNPARPSTDTQYF. The V and J genes are TRBV27 and TRBJ2-3; D not certain. The CDR3 totals 16 residues. Per the germline V gene, CDR1 is MNHEY and CDR2 is SMNVEV (reference sequence). With 5 bases removed from V and 0 bases from J, the gap between germline ends came to 15 bases.